This is a list of T cell receptor beta chains from one sample in a study of blood T cell repertoires in COVID-19. Sequenced by immunoSEQ multiplex PCR; TCRdb stores in-frame clones only, minus some. The profile shows over 200,000 clones, around 83% of them singletons. What was sequenced was peripheral blood. The receptors shown here come from an elderly man with acute or convalescent COVID-19. Each CDR3 is given with its conserved first and last residue. The order of the fields is V gene, clone size, D gene, J gene, CDR3 DNA, CDR3 protein. A D gene is named only where the DNA matches it firmly. For some rows the clone size is stated as once, few or many, or as a class when expanded; others skip it.

TRBV5-1	once	NA	TRBJ2-2	TGCGCCAGCAGCTTGGAGCTAACTGGGGAGCTGTTTTTT	CASSLELTGELFF
TRBV10-1	once	TRBD2	TRBJ2-7	TGCGCCAGCAGTGAGTCCGGCCTGGCGGGAGGGATCTACGAGCAGTACTTC	CASSESGLAGGIYEQYF
TRBV30	NA	NA	TRBJ2-2	TGTGCCTGGAGTCAGGTTATCGGGGAGCTGTTTTTT	CAWSQVIGELFF
TRBV27	NA	TRBD1	TRBJ2-7	TGTGCCAGCAGGAGCGCGGGACAGGGAAATTACGAGCAGTACTTC	CASRSAGQGNYEQYF
TRBV10-3	NA	TRBD1	TRBJ2-7	TGTGCCATCAGGGCGGGACAGGACTACGAGCAGTACTTC	CAIRAGQDYEQYF
TRBV6-1	NA	NA	TRBJ1-6	TGTGCCAGCAGTGAAGGCCCAGGAGGTGCGTCACCCCTCCACTTT	CASSEGPGGASPLHF
TRBV20-1	NA	NA	TRBJ1-2	TGCAGTCCATCTTGGGCCTATGGCTACACCTTC	CSPSWAYGYTF
TRBV12-3/TRBV12-4	once	TRBD1	TRBJ1-1	TGTGCCAGCAGCCTCGGACAGGGAGAAGCTTTCTTT	CASSLGQGEAFF
TRBV7-2	NA	NA	TRBJ2-7	TGTGCCAGCAGCCCCCAGGGGCCGGGAGAGCAGTACTTC	CASSPQGPGEQYF
TRBV24-1	NA	NA	TRBJ1-5	TGTGCCACCAGTGCATCAGGTGCTAATCAGCCCCAGCATTTT	CATSASGANQPQHF
TRBV25-1	few	TRBD2	TRBJ2-1	TGTGCCAGCAGTCTTAGCGGGGTGGGTGATGAGCAGTTCTTC	CASSLSGVGDEQFF
TRBV7-9	NA	TRBD1	TRBJ2-3	TGTGCCAGCAGCTCGGGGGACAGGGCCACAGATACGCAGTATTTT	CASSSGDRATDTQYF
TRBV5-1	NA	TRBD1	TRBJ2-7	TGCGCCAGCAGCCTGGGGACAGGCTTCCCCTACGAGCAGTACTTC	CASSLGTGFPYEQYF
TRBV20-1	NA	NA	TRBJ2-5	TGCAGTGCTAGTACACAGTACCAAGAGACCCAGTACTTC	CSASTQYQETQYF
TRBV7-8	once	TRBD2	TRBJ2-5	TGTGCCAGCAGCTCTGGAAGGACTAGCGGGGCCAACGAAGAGACCCAGTACTTC	CASSSGRTSGANEETQYF
TRBV19	few	NA	TRBJ1-4	TGTGCCAGTAGGTCCTCTGCGACTAATGAAAAACTGTTTTTT	CASRSSATNEKLFF
TRBV9	NA	NA	TRBJ2-7	TGTGCCAGCAGCGTAGACGGGACATACCCCTACGAGCAGTACTTC	CASSVDGTYPYEQYF
TRBV2	NA	NA	TRBJ2-2	TGTGCCAGCAGTGCGCGAACTTCGGGTCTCGGGGAGCTGTTTTTT	CASSARTSGLGELFF
TRBV6-5	NA	TRBD1	TRBJ1-2	TGTGCCAGCAGTTACGGGAGCAGGGGGTCTGGCTACACCTTC	CASSYGSRGSGYTF
TRBV5-6	NA	NA	TRBJ2-6	TGTGCCAGCAGCTACCTGCAGGGGCGGTCCGGGGCCAACGTCCTGACTTTC	CASSYLQGRSGANVLTF